These 20 T cell receptor beta chains share one sample of origin, sequenced in a study of blood T cell repertoires in COVID-19. Some clones are missing from TCRdb's copy, which holds only in-frame ones; the method was immunoSEQ multiplex PCR. The sample includes about 54,000 clones, under 90% of them seen just once. The sample consisted of peripheral blood. The receptor source for this set is a human donor in a cohort sampled during active COVID-19.

The sample holds one count of this clone. The chain carries TRBV25-1 and TRBJ2-5, with D unresolved. Trimming took off 1 base at V and 5 bases at J, with 11 bases between the two ends. The length of the CDR3 is 14 residues. Germline V gives CDR1 MGHDK, CDR2 SYGVNS. The CDR3 spells CASSEFGPEETQYF. The CDR3 DNA reads as TGTGCCAGCAGTGAATTCGGCCCGGAGGAGACCCAGTACTTC. Full variable domain (remainder filled in from reference TRBV25-1 and TRBJ2-5): EADIYQTPRYLVIGTGKKITLECSQTMGHDKMYWYQQDPGMELHLIHYSYGVNSTEKGDLSSESTVSRIRTEHFPLTLESARPSHTSQYLCASSEFGPEETQYFGPGTRLLVL.

The rearrangement uses TRBV6-5 and TRBJ2-1; 13 nucleotides align to TRBD2. The germline gives CDR1 MNHEY, CDR2 SVGAGI. V dropped 0 bases and J dropped 5; count of bases not matched to a gene: 1. The length of the CDR3 is 16 residues. The CDR3 reads CASSYSGLAGNNEQFF. CDR3 bases: TGTGCCAGCAGTTACTCGGGACTAGCGGGGAACAATGAGCAGTTCTTC.

J is TRBJ2-2 and V is TRBV7-9; D is unclear. The CDR3 covers 14 residues. Trimming shortened V by 1 base and J by 4 bases, and 7 bases separated the two germline ends. The germline gives CDR1 SEHNR, CDR2 FQNEAQ (reference sequence). DNA for the CDR3: TGTGCCAGCAGCTTAGGACTGATCACCGGGGAGCTGTTTTTT. Amino acids: CASSLGLITGELFF. Supplemented by reference TRBV7-9 and TRBJ2-2, the full variable domain reads DTGVSQNPRHKITKRGQNVTFRCDPISEHNRLYWYRQTLGQGPEFLTYFQNEAQLEKSRLLSDRFSAERPKGSFSTLEIQRTEQGDSAMYLCASSLGLITGELFFGEGSRLTVL.

CDR3 sequence (DNA): TGTGCCAGCAGCCAAGTAGCGGGATCAAAAGATACGCAGTATTTT. As protein: CASSQVAGSKDTQYF. The chain uses TRBV3-1 (or the pseudogene TRBV3-2) and TRBJ2-3; 8 bases fit TRBD2. The J segment lost 5 bases and the V segment lost 1 base, leaving 5 bases of the junction unmatched. This CDR3 region has 15 residues. The germline V gene encodes CDR1 LGHDT and CDR2 YNNKEL (reference sequence).

The V and J genes are TRBV18 and TRBJ2-1, with D perhaps matching TRBD1 (6 bases). The CDR3 totals 16 residues. CDR1 and CDR2 (germline): KGHSH, LQKENI. Trimming took 4 bases from V and 4 from J, leaving 17 bases between them. The CDR3 here is CASSRTAGVGYNEQFF. In DNA, the CDR3 is TGTGCCAGCTCACGGACAGCTGGGGTAGGTTACAATGAGCAGTTCTTC.

The CDR3 is CASSPTPGGGGELFF. Written as DNA, the CDR3 is TGCGCCAGCAGCCCTACCCCCGGGGGGGGCGGGGAGCTGTTTTTT. The chain links TRBV5-1 to TRBJ2-2, with 8 bases that match TRBD2. V shed 4 bases and J 7 bases; nucleotides not matched to a gene: 9. From germline, CDR1 is SGHRS and CDR2 YFSETQ. The CDR3 is 15 residues long. Full variable domain (outside the CDR3, taken from reference TRBV5-1 and TRBJ2-2): KAGVTQTPRYLIKTRGQQVTLSCSPISGHRSVSWYQQTPGQGLQFLFEYFSETQRNKGNFPGRFSGRQFSNSRSEMNVSTLELGDSALYLCASSPTPGGGGELFFGEGSRLTVL.

The table lists this clone with a count of one. This chain uses TRBV28 with TRBJ1-3, with D possibly matching TRBD1 (5 bases). Trimming cost V 6 bases and J 0 bases, with 15 bases left between them. CDR3 length: 16 residues. The V gene's germline CDR1 is MDHEN and CDR2 SYDVKM. CDR3 nucleotides: TGTGCCAGCAGCCTACTGAGGACACTCTCTGGAAACACCATATATTTT. Translated, it gives CASSLLRTLSGNTIYF.

J is TRBJ1-3 and V is TRBV10-3; D unresolved. Germline V gene sequence: CDR1 ENHRY, CDR2 SYGVKD. V was clipped by 5 bases and J by 0 bases, with 17 bases between them. The CDR3 contains 17 residues. The CDR3 loop reads CAISLREGAHSGNTIYF. The CDR3 nucleotides read TGTGCCATCAGTCTGCGGGAAGGCGCCCACTCTGGAAACACCATATATTTT.

This sequence joins TRBV5-1 and TRBJ2-1, with 12 nucleotides matching TRBD2. V gave up 1 base and J gave up 9 bases; unmatched junction bases: 5. Germline loops: CDR1 SGHRS, CDR2 YFSETQ. The CDR3 length is 15 residues. This CDR3 reads CASSLRTSGVGEQFF. The CDR3 coding sequence is TGCGCCAGCAGCTTGCGGACTAGCGGGGTAGGTGAGCAGTTCTTC. The variable domain in full, with the rest retrieved from reference TRBV5-1 and TRBJ2-1, is KAGVTQTPRYLIKTRGQQVTLSCSPISGHRSVSWYQQTPGQGLQFLFEYFSETQRNKGNFPGRFSGRQFSNSRSEMNVSTLELGDSALYLCASSLRTSGVGEQFFGPGTRLTVL.

The chain uses TRBV5-1 and TRBJ2-2, with 10 bases lining up with TRBD1. Losses at the gene ends were 0 bases for V and 5 bases for J; bases not matched to a gene: 4. The CDR3 length is 16 residues. Germline V lookup: CDR1 SGHRS, CDR2 YFSETQ. The CDR3 bases are TGCGCCAGCAGCTTGGCCATGGACAGGGGGACCGGGGAGCTGTTTTTT. Its translation: CASSLAMDRGTGELFF.

Only a few counts were recorded for this clone. This chain joins TRBV20-1 and TRBJ2-7; TRBD2 agrees at 9 bases. Losses at the gene ends were 3 bases for V and 2 bases for J; bases not matched to a gene: 5. Germline CDR1 DFQATT, CDR2 SNEGSKA (reference sequence). The CDR3 is 14 residues long. The CDR3 spells CSASALAGPYEQYF. CDR3 DNA sequence: TGCAGTGCTAGTGCCCTAGCGGGACCCTACGAGCAGTACTTC.

This chain joins TRBV6-5 and TRBJ1-1; D unresolved. V was pared by 0 bases and J by 3 bases, with 11 bases between. CDR1 is MNHEY and CDR2 is SVGAGI in the germline V gene. CDR3 size: 15 residues. The CDR3 nucleotides are TGTGCCAGCAGTTACTCAGCGGCGGTGCACACTGAAGCTTTCTTT. This sequence encodes CASSYSAAVHTEAFF.

The V gene is TRBV28, the J gene TRBJ2-3, with D maybe TRBD1 (6 bases). CDR1 MDHEN and CDR2 SYDVKM come from the germline V gene. The CDR3 length is 15 residues. V was pared by 6 bases and J by 0 bases, with 13 bases between. The CDR3 sequence: CASRLQGLSTDTQYF. CDR3 nucleotides: TGTGCCAGCAGATTACAGGGATTGAGCACAGATACGCAGTATTTT.

A single count supports this clone. The chain carries TRBV7-9 and TRBJ1-4; D remains unclear. This CDR3 has 16 residues. Looked up from germline, CDR1 is SEHNR and CDR2 is FQNEAQ (reference sequence). Trimming cost V 5 bases and J 0 bases, with 13 bases left between them. CDR3 amino acids: CASSPHRGTTNEKLFF. As DNA, the CDR3 is TGTGCCAGCAGCCCTCACCGGGGAACAACTAATGAAAAACTGTTTTTT.

The DNA for the CDR3 is TGCGCCAGCAGCCAGGGGTCAGGAGCCTATAATTCACCCCTCCACTTT. Amino acid sequence: CASSQGSGAYNSPLHF. This chain links TRBV5-1 with TRBJ1-6; weak D call: TRBD1 (6 bases). The CDR3 is 16 residues long. V was shortened by 4 bases and J by 2 bases, with 13 bases between the two germline ends. Germline V gene data show CDR1 as SGHRS and CDR2 as YFSETQ.

The chain carries TRBV28 and TRBJ2-5; 8 positions agree with TRBD1. The CDR3 runs to 15 residues. Losses at the gene ends were 5 bases for V and 2 bases for J; bases not matched to a gene: 7. CDR1 MDHEN and CDR2 SYDVKM come from the germline V gene. CDR3 bases: TGTGCCAGCAGTCCAGCCAGGGGGCTACAAGAGACCCAGTACTTC. It yields the protein CASSPARGLQETQYF.

This clone occurred a few times. The chain is built from TRBV24-1 and TRBJ2-2, with TRBD1 matching 12 bases. The length of the CDR3 is 16 residues. The J segment lost 2 bases and the V segment lost 4 bases, leaving 1 base of the junction unmatched. Germline CDR1 and CDR2: KGHDR and SFDVKD. CDR3 residues: CATSEGTGGNTGELFF. The DNA of the CDR3 is TGTGCCACCAGTGAAGGGACAGGGGGCAACACCGGGGAGCTGTTTTTT.

Comments on this clone: The limits of the CDR3 on the DNA are not certain, so only TCRdb's listed CDR3 is given. This rearrangement joins TRBV2 to TRBJ2-2; the D call in the table, TRBD1, was not verified against the DNA. CDR1 SNHLY and CDR2 FYNNEI come from the germline V gene. From its first to its last residue, the CDR3 has 14 amino acids. The CDR3 protein is CASILGAGTGELFF.

This chain uses TRBV3-1 (or the pseudogene TRBV3-2) with TRBJ2-7; 7 bases agree with TRBD2. V was pared by 2 bases and J by 0 bases, with 1 base of the junction left unmatched. Per germline, CDR1 LGHDT and CDR2 YNNKEL (reference sequence). The CDR3 is 14 amino acids. CDR3 nucleotides: TGTGCCAGCAGCCAACCGGGGGGCTCCTACGAGCAGTACTTC. Amino acid sequence: CASSQPGGSYEQYF.

The genes are TRBV5-1 and TRBJ2-7, with 15 bases fitting TRBD2. Germline V lookup: CDR1 SGHRS, CDR2 YFSETQ. This CDR3 has 19 residues. Trimming at V came to 2 bases and at J to 0 bases, leaving 9 bases not matched to a gene. CDR3 amino acids: CASSFSSGTSGGYSYEQYF. In DNA, the CDR3 is TGCGCCAGCAGCTTTTCTTCCGGGACTAGCGGGGGGTACTCCTACGAGCAGTACTTC.